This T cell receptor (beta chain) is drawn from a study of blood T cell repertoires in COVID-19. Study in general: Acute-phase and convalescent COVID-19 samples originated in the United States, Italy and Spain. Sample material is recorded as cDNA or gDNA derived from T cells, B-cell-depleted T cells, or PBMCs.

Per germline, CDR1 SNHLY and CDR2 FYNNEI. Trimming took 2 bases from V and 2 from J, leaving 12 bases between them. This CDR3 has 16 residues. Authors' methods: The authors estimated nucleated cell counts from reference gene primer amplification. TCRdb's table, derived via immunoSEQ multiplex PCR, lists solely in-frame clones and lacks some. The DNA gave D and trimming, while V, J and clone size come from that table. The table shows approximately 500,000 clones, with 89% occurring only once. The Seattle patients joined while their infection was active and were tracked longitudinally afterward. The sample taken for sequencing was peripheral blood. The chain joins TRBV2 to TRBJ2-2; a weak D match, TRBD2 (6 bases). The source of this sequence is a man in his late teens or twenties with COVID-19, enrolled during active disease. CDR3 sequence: CASSEMGGGNTGELFF. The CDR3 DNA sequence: TGTGCCAGCAGTGAAATGGGGGGTGGAAACACCGGGGAGCTGTTTTTT.